This T cell receptor (beta chain) was sequenced in a study of OX40 agonist ivuxolimab in advanced cancers. About the study: People in dose escalation had one of these cancers: hepatocellular carcinoma, melanoma, renal cell or head and neck cancer. Study results and limitations: With doses of 0.1 to 3.0 mg/kg, CD4+ and CD8+ blood T cells had undergone clonal expansion by week 6. CD8+ T cells showed, on average, more clonal expansion than CD4+ cells.

About this clone: Its antigen is still unknown.

Clones were read by immunoSEQ multiplex PCR, and TCRdb kept only the in-frame ones, dropping some. The sample has around 39,000 clones, more than 75% seen once. Germline V CDR1 and CDR2: SEHNR, FQNEAQ (reference sequence). The V and J ends lost 5 bases and 7 bases respectively, with 21 bases between them. The CDR3 consists of 15 residues. This sequence joins TRBV7-9 and TRBJ2-7; possible D gene TRBD1, 6 bases. Sequenced material: CD4+ or CD8+ T cells sorted from blood, taken in a trial of the OX40 agonist ivuxolimab. The TCR originated in an adult with an advanced solid tumor such as melanoma, head and neck, liver or kidney cancer. The CDR3 sequence is CASSPSRSQGSEQYF. The CDR3 coding sequence is TGTGCCAGCAGCCCCTCCCGGTCCCAGGGGAGTGAGCAGTACTTC.